One sample yielded the 18 T cell receptor beta chains listed below, sequenced in a study of T cells after yellow fever vaccination. MiXCR was run by TCRdb on the 5' RACE reads, yielding one entry per CDR3 protein. The sample includes under 350,000 distinct CDR3 sequences, approximately 4% of them seen just once. Sequenced here: PBMCs, sampled 5 days after the yellow fever booster vaccination. These TCRs come from a man aged 18-30 years who received the YFV17D yellow fever vaccine.

The chain links TRBV12-3 or TRBV12-4 to TRBJ1-2; 9 bases are shared with TRBD1. V trimming: 6 bases; J trimming: 4 bases; junction bases outside the gene matches: 9. The CDR3 has 15 amino acids. The CDR3 DNA reads TGTGCCAGCAGGGACCCGGGACAGGGACGCTATGGCTACACCTTC. Translated, it gives CASRDPGQGRYGYTF.

The V and J genes are TRBV27 and TRBJ1-6; 7 positions agree with TRBD1. V lost 3 bases and J lost 6; bases outside the gene matches: 14. This CDR3 region has 18 residues. CDR1 and CDR2 from the germline V gene are MNHEY and SMNVEV (reference sequence). The CDR3 DNA reads TGTGCCAGCAGTTTCAGGGGGATAGGCGTAATGCTTAATTCACCCCTCCACTTT. Protein sequence: CASSFRGIGVMLNSPLHF.

This clonotype was seen ten or more times. The chain has TRBV7-6 and TRBJ1-4; 7 bases match TRBD1. The ends lost 5 bases at V and 6 bases at J; junction bases unmatched: 9. Per germline, CDR1 SGHVS and CDR2 FNYEAQ. The CDR3 covers 15 residues. The chain's CDR3 is CASSQLGGVYEKLFF. CDR3 sequence (DNA): TGTGCCAGCAGCCAATTAGGGGGCGTTTATGAAAAACTGTTTTTT.

This clonotype was found many times. The chain links TRBV7-8 to TRBJ2-1; unclear D gene. This CDR3 has 12 amino acids. Germline CDR1 is SGHVS and CDR2 is FQNEAQ. V was trimmed by 1 base and J by 10 bases, leaving 8 bases between them. This CDR3 is CASSLGSKEQFF. The DNA of the CDR3 is TGTGCCAGCAGCTTAGGCTCGAAAGAGCAGTTCTTC.

The chain combines TRBV27 with TRBJ2-7, with 7 bases lining up with TRBD1. V was pared by 5 bases and J by 1 base, with 5 bases of the junction left unmatched. Germline V CDR1 and CDR2: MNHEY, SMNVEV (reference sequence). The CDR3 length is 14 residues. The CDR3 DNA sequence: TGTGCCAGCAGTCTCGACAGGGATTCCTACGAGCAGTACGTC. Translation gives CASSLDRDSYEQYV.

This clonotype has ten or more counts. CDR3 region: CSAITGPLSGEQYV. DNA for the CDR3: TGCAGTGCTATAACAGGTCCGCTTTCGGGCGAGCAGTACGTC. The rearrangement uses TRBV20-1 and TRBJ2-7; D is possibly TRBD1 (5 bases). This CDR3 is built from 14 residues. CDR1 is DFQATT and CDR2 is SNEGSKA in the germline V gene (reference sequence). Trimming left V 4 bases short and J 6 bases short, with 19 bases between.

The CDR3 region has the DNA TGTGCCAGCAGTTTACAGGGCCTGGACTATGGCTACACCTTC. Residues: CASSLQGLDYGYTF. V is TRBV12-3 or TRBV12-4 and J is TRBJ1-2; D may be TRBD1 (5 bases). Trimming took 2 bases from V and 3 from J, leaving 10 bases between them. This CDR3 contains 14 residues.

The sample holds many counts of this clonotype. The chain carries TRBV12-3 or TRBV12-4 and TRBJ1-6, with TRBD1 matching 7 bases. This CDR3 is 16 amino acids long. V shed 6 bases, J shed 7 bases, and the junction held 12 bases outside the gene matches. The DNA of the CDR3 is TGTGCCAGCAGCCGACAGGGACGACGGAAAAATTCACCCCTCCACTTT. Translated, it gives CASSRQGRRKNSPLHF.

V gene TRBV19 combines with J gene TRBJ2-6; 10 nucleotides line up with TRBD1. V lost 5 bases to trimming and J lost 3 bases; unmatched junction nucleotides: 4. This CDR3 region has 16 residues. The germline CDR1 and CDR2 sequences are LNHDA and SQIVND (reference sequence). CDR3 in DNA: TGTGCCAGTAGTTCCGGGACAGGGGTTGGGGCCAACGTCCTGACTTTC. It yields the protein CASSSGTGVGANVLTF.

This clonotype showed up just once. V usage is TRBV10-1 and J usage is TRBJ2-3; D is uncertain. Germline V gene data show CDR1 as WNHNN and CDR2 as SYGVQD (reference sequence). CDR3 size: 14 residues. Between the trimmed V and J ends, which lost 3 bases and 6 bases, there was a span of 13 bases. CDR3 DNA: TGCGCCAGCAGTGACCCCGGACCCGAGGATACGCAGTATTTT. Its translation is CASSDPGPEDTQYF.

This clonotype was found many times. V is TRBV11-3 and J is TRBJ2-2, with 8 positions matching TRBD1. With 4 bases clipped from V and 6 bases from J, the junction kept 7 bases outside the gene matches. From germline, CDR1 is SGHNT and CDR2 YENEEA. This CDR3 is built from 15 residues. CDR3 DNA: TGTGCCAGCAGCTGGACAGGGCTTAGGTCCGGGGAGCTGTTTTTT. Translation: CASSWTGLRSGELFF.

This clonotype occurred once. The CDR3 loop is CASSPVSGSYEQYF. Here the CDR3 DNA reads TGTGCCAGCTCACCGGTATCCGGCTCCTACGAGCAGTACTTC. The rearrangement links TRBV18 to TRBJ2-7; D is uncertain. Per the germline V gene, CDR1 is KGHSH and CDR2 is LQKENI. V was trimmed by 3 bases and J by 0 bases, leaving 9 bases between them. CDR3 size: 14 residues.

This clonotype was recorded a few times. The CDR3 loop is CASSLWTGRAEKLFF. In nucleotides, the CDR3 is TGTGCCAGCAGTTTATGGACAGGACGGGCTGAAAAACTGTTTTTT. The chain recombines TRBV27 with TRBJ1-4, with 7 bases lining up with TRBD1. With 1 base clipped from V and 7 bases from J, the junction kept 6 bases outside the gene matches. Germline V gene sequence: CDR1 MNHEY, CDR2 SMNVEV (reference sequence). This CDR3 comprises 15 residues.

V gene TRBV20-1 combines with J gene TRBJ1-4; 7 bases agree with TRBD1. Germline values: CDR1 DFQATT, CDR2 SNEGSKA (reference sequence). This CDR3 has 14 residues. The trim removed 7 bases at V and 5 bases at J, leaving 10 bases unmatched. The CDR3 spells CSGEAWDRNEKLFF. The CDR3, as DNA: TGCAGTGGCGAGGCATGGGACAGAAATGAAAAACTGTTTTTT.

At least ten counts were recorded for this clonotype. V usage is TRBV10-3 and J usage is TRBJ2-2; perhaps TRBD2 as D (5 bases). V was clipped by 6 bases and J by 3 bases, with 11 bases between them. The CDR3 spans 14 residues. Germline-derived CDR1 and CDR2 are ENHRY and SYGVKD. CDR3 nucleotide sequence: TGTGCCATCAGGAGTTCAGCGGACACCGGGGAGCTGTTTTTT. It encodes CAIRSSADTGELFF.

This clonotype appeared a single time. This chain joins TRBV11-3 and TRBJ2-1, with 7 bases lining up with TRBD1. The CDR3 has 14 amino acids. V shed 4 bases and J 10 bases; nucleotides not matched to a gene: 10. Per the germline V gene, CDR1 is SGHNT and CDR2 is YENEEA. CDR3 residues: CASSSRDSIDEQFF. CDR3 nucleotide sequence: TGTGCCAGCAGCTCCCGGGACAGTATTGACGAGCAGTTCTTC.

This clonotype was seen ten or more times. The V gene is TRBV20-1, the J gene TRBJ2-5, with 9 bases matching TRBD1. V was clipped by 2 bases and J by 4 bases; unmatched bases: 2. The CDR3 is 13 residues long. Germline V gives CDR1 DFQATT, CDR2 SNEGSKA (reference sequence). CDR3 loop: CSARRTGAETQYF. Here the CDR3 DNA reads TGCAGTGCTAGACGGACAGGGGCAGAGACCCAGTACTTC.

Many counts were recorded for this clonotype. V usage is TRBV4-2 and J usage is TRBJ1-1; D not certain. Trimming pared 1 base from V and 6 bases from J, leaving 9 bases between. The CDR3 has 13 residues. Germline loops: CDR1 LGHNA, CDR2 YNFKEQ. The CDR3 bases are TGTGCCAGCAGCCAAGGCCATAGGGCTGAAGCTTTCTTT. Encoded protein: CASSQGHRAEAFF.